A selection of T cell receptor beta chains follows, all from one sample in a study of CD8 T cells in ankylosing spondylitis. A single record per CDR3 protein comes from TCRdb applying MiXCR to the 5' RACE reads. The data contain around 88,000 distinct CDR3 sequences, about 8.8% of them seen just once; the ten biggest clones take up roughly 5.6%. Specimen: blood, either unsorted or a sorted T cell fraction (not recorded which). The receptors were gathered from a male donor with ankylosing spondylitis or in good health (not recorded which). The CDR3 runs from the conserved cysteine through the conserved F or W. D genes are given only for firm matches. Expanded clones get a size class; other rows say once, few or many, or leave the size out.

DNA: TGTGCCAGCAGTATCCGGGACAGATTTTTCTCTGGGGCCAACGTCCTGACTTTC; CDR3: CASSIRDRFFSGANVLTF; size: many; length: 18; D: TRBD1; J: TRBJ2-6; V: TRBV12-3/TRBV12-4
DNA: TGTGCCAGCAGTTTACCTAGCGGGGGGGCCTTCTACAATGAGCAGTTCTTC; CDR3: CASSLPSGGAFYNEQFF; size: many; length: 17; D: TRBD2; J: TRBJ2-1; V: TRBV27
DNA: TGTGCCAGCAGCCTTCTCGGGGGGGAGCAGTACTTC; CDR3: CASSLLGGEQYF; size: many; length: 12; D: TRBD2; J: TRBJ2-7; V: TRBV3-1
DNA: TGTGCCAGCAGCTCAGGACAGGGGGCGACCGGGGAGCTGTTTTTT; CDR3: CASSSGQGATGELFF; size: few; length: 15; D: TRBD1; J: TRBJ2-2; V: TRBV7-2
DNA: TGTGCCACCAGTGATTTGTACAGCGGGGGGTACAATGAGCAGTTCTTC; CDR3: CATSDLYSGGYNEQFF; size: many; length: 16; D: TRBD2; J: TRBJ2-1; V: TRBV24-1
DNA: TGCAGCGTTGTCGCTAGTCTCTCCAAAAACATTCAGTACTTC; CDR3: CSVVASLSKNIQYF; size: many; length: 14; D: -; J: TRBJ2-4; V: TRBV29-1
DNA: TGTGCCATCAGTCCTCCGGACAGAGCCTACGAGCAGTACTTC; CDR3: CAISPPDRAYEQYF; size: many; length: 14; D: -; J: TRBJ2-7; V: TRBV10-3
DNA: TGTGCCAGCAGCCAAGGACAGGGAACAGCCTCCGAGCAGTACTTC; CDR3: CASSQGQGTASEQYF; size: -; length: 15; D: TRBD1; J: TRBJ2-7; V: TRBV6-1
DNA: TGCAGTGCTAGAACCAGTATGAACACTGAAGCTTTCTTT; CDR3: CSARTSMNTEAFF; size: many; length: 13; D: -; J: TRBJ1-1; V: TRBV20-1
DNA: TGCAGTGCTGGGGGCCGGACATCCGAATACGAGCAGTACTTC; CDR3: CSAGGRTSEYEQYF; size: many; length: 14; D: -; J: TRBJ2-7; V: TRBV20-1
DNA: TGTTCCAGCAGTTTATCGAGCGAGCAGTACTTC; CDR3: CSSSLSSEQYF; size: -; length: 11; D: -; J: TRBJ2-7; V: TRBV28
DNA: TGTGCCAGCAGCTTAAGTGATGCGCAGTATTTT; CDR3: CASSLSDAQYF; size: -; length: 11; D: -; J: TRBJ2-3; V: TRBV11-3
DNA: TGTGCCAGCAGTTTGCTAGGAATCGGTCAGCCCCAGCATTTT; CDR3: CASSLLGIGQPQHF; size: many; length: 14; D: -; J: TRBJ1-5; V: TRBV27
DNA: TGCAGTGCTAGCCCCGGGACAGGGATTCGCGAGCAGTACTTC; CDR3: CSASPGTGIREQYF; size: few; length: 14; D: TRBD1; J: TRBJ2-7; V: TRBV20-1
DNA: TGTGCCACCAGCAGAGAGTGGAGTAGCACAGATACGCAGTATTTT; CDR3: CATSREWSSTDTQYF; size: many; length: 15; D: -; J: TRBJ2-3; V: TRBV15
DNA: TGCGCCAGCAGCCCAGACCCCGCGGGGGATACGCAGTATTTT; CDR3: CASSPDPAGDTQYF; size: many; length: 14; D: -; J: TRBJ2-3; V: TRBV5-1
DNA: TGCGCCAGCAGCACGGGGGGAGGAACAACCGGGGAGCTGTTTTTT; CDR3: CASSTGGGTTGELFF; size: many; length: 15; D: TRBD2; J: TRBJ2-2; V: TRBV5-1
DNA: TGCGCCAGCAGCTTGGACAGAAACACAGATACGCAGTATTTT; CDR3: CASSLDRNTDTQYF; size: few; length: 14; D: -; J: TRBJ2-3; V: TRBV5-1
DNA: TGCAGCGCCGACCCGAGCTCCTACAATGAGCAGTTCTTC; CDR3: CSADPSSYNEQFF; size: many; length: 13; D: -; J: TRBJ2-1; V: TRBV29-1
DNA: TGTGCCAGCAGGGAGGCGGGCAACTACAATGAGCAGTTCTTC; CDR3: CASREAGNYNEQFF; size: many; length: 14; D: -; J: TRBJ2-1; V: TRBV6-2/TRBV6-3
DNA: TGTGCCAGCAGTTCAACAGGGAGTCGGGGCACCGGGGAGCTGTTTTTT; CDR3: CASSSTGSRGTGELFF; size: many; length: 16; D: -; J: TRBJ2-2; V: TRBV28
DNA: TGCGCCAGCAGGCGGACAGACTCCTACGAGCAGTACTTC; CDR3: CASRRTDSYEQYF; size: many; length: 13; D: -; J: TRBJ2-7; V: TRBV23-1
DNA: TGTGCCAGCAGCGATACAGGGGGCAAGGGGAACACTGAAGCTTTCTTT; CDR3: CASSDTGGKGNTEAFF; size: many; length: 16; D: TRBD1; J: TRBJ1-1; V: TRBV6-1
DNA: TGCAGCGTTGTCGGGTCGGCCGGGGAGCTGTTTTTT; CDR3: CSVVGSAGELFF; size: many; length: 12; D: -; J: TRBJ2-2; V: TRBV29-1
DNA: TGTGCCAGCAGCTTGGGGAAACAGCTGGAGCAGTACTTC; CDR3: CASSLGKQLEQYF; size: -; length: 13; D: -; J: TRBJ2-7; V: TRBV7-2
DNA: TGTGCCAGTGCTAGGGGGAGCAATGAGCAGTTCTTC; CDR3: CASARGSNEQFF; size: few; length: 12; D: -; J: TRBJ2-1; V: TRBV7-9
DNA: TGCAGTGCTAGAATGAGATTCCTCTCCTACGAGCAGTACTTC; CDR3: CSARMRFLSYEQYF; size: many; length: 14; D: -; J: TRBJ2-7; V: TRBV20-1
DNA: TGCAGTGCCCCTAAGGCGGGGCATAACACTGAAGCTTTCTTT; CDR3: CSAPKAGHNTEAFF; size: many; length: 14; D: -; J: TRBJ1-1; V: TRBV20-1
DNA: TGTGCCACCAGCGGAGCGATAAGGGGTCCCTCGAGGGGGTACACCGGGGAGCTGTTTTTT; CDR3: CATSGAIRGPSRGYTGELFF; size: many; length: 20; D: -; J: TRBJ2-2; V: TRBV15
DNA: TGTGCCAGCAGCTTAGTGGACACCGGGGAGCTGTTTTTT; CDR3: CASSLVDTGELFF; size: few; length: 13; D: -; J: TRBJ2-2; V: TRBV11-2
DNA: TGTGCCAGCAGCTTTGGGACAGGGGGCTTGGGCAATCAGCCCCAGCATTTT; CDR3: CASSFGTGGLGNQPQHF; size: -; length: 17; D: TRBD1; J: TRBJ1-5; V: TRBV7-2
DNA: TGCAGCGCTGAACCCGCGTATAGCACAGATACGCAGTATTTT; CDR3: CSAEPAYSTDTQYF; size: many; length: 14; D: -; J: TRBJ2-3; V: TRBV29-1
DNA: TGCGCCAGCAGCCTAGACATGGCCACCTCTCACGGGATGAATGAGCAGTTCTTC; CDR3: CASSLDMATSHGMNEQFF; size: many; length: 18; D: -; J: TRBJ2-1; V: TRBV5-1
DNA: TGTGCCAGCCAGATATCTGGGGCCAACGTCCTGACTTTC; CDR3: CASQISGANVLTF; size: -; length: 13; D: -; J: TRBJ2-6; V: TRBV11-3
DNA: TGCGCCAGCAGCTTGGTCCCGGGGAGCACAGATACGCAGTATTTT; CDR3: CASSLVPGSTDTQYF; size: many; length: 15; D: -; J: TRBJ2-3; V: TRBV5-1
DNA: TGTGCCAGCAGCCCCGGGACGCTCTACGAGCAGTACTTC; CDR3: CASSPGTLYEQYF; size: many; length: 13; D: -; J: TRBJ2-7; V: TRBV11-2
DNA: TGTGCCAGCAGCCCAAGGACAGGGGACACCGGGGAGCTGTTTTTT; CDR3: CASSPRTGDTGELFF; size: many; length: 15; D: TRBD1; J: TRBJ2-2; V: TRBV9
DNA: TGTGCCAGCAGCAAAGGGGGACAGGGGCGCTACGAGCAGTACTTC; CDR3: CASSKGGQGRYEQYF; size: many; length: 15; D: TRBD1; J: TRBJ2-7; V: TRBV9
DNA: TGTGCCAGCAGTTTCACCGGGACAGGTGGTTTTTCACCCCTCCACTTT; CDR3: CASSFTGTGGFSPLHF; size: -; length: 16; D: TRBD1; J: TRBJ1-6; V: TRBV28
DNA: TGCGCCAGCAGCTTGTCAGGGAACTACGAGCAGTACTTC; CDR3: CASSLSGNYEQYF; size: many; length: 13; D: -; J: TRBJ2-7; V: TRBV5-1
DNA: TGTGCCAGCAGTTTTCGGGCGGGGGGGCTCAACGAGCAGTACTTC; CDR3: CASSFRAGGLNEQYF; size: many; length: 15; D: TRBD2; J: TRBJ2-7; V: TRBV28
DNA: TGTGCCAGCAGCTTAATCTCTGGACTAGCGGGGGGGAGCTCCTACAATGAGCAGTTCTTC; CDR3: CASSLISGLAGGSSYNEQFF; size: many; length: 20; D: TRBD2; J: TRBJ2-1; V: TRBV7-3
DNA: TGTGCCAGCAGCCAAGAGGGTCAGCCCCAGCATTTT; CDR3: CASSQEGQPQHF; size: few; length: 12; D: -; J: TRBJ1-5; V: TRBV3-1
DNA: TGCAGTGCCCCGGGAGGGGGACAGGGGGTTTACGAGCAGTACTTC; CDR3: CSAPGGGQGVYEQYF; size: -; length: 15; D: TRBD1; J: TRBJ2-7; V: TRBV20-1
DNA: TGTGCCAGCAGCCAAGAGGATCGGGGTTACTACGAGCAGTACTTC; CDR3: CASSQEDRGYYEQYF; size: many; length: 15; D: -; J: TRBJ2-7; V: TRBV14
DNA: TGTGCCAGCAGCGAAACTGGACAGTGGAATCAGCCCCAGCATTTT; CDR3: CASSETGQWNQPQHF; size: many; length: 15; D: -; J: TRBJ1-5; V: TRBV5-5
DNA: TGTGCCAGCCGAGGAACAGGCACAGATACGCAGTATTTT; CDR3: CASRGTGTDTQYF; size: many; length: 13; D: -; J: TRBJ2-3; V: TRBV9
DNA: TGTGCCAGCAGCCTCGCTCAGCCCTACGAGCAGTACTTC; CDR3: CASSLAQPYEQYF; size: few; length: 13; D: -; J: TRBJ2-7; V: TRBV27
DNA: TGTGCCAGCAGCTCCCGGACAGCTTACCAAGGGACCCAGTACTTC; CDR3: CASSSRTAYQGTQYF; size: -; length: 15; D: -; J: TRBJ2-5; V: TRBV7-6
DNA: TGTGCCAGCAGTGAAGACCAGGGTAACACGCAGTATTTT; CDR3: CASSEDQGNTQYF; size: many; length: 13; D: -; J: TRBJ2-3; V: TRBV6-1
DNA: TGTGCCAGCAGCGTAAATGCGGGACGTTACTACGAGCAGTACTTC; CDR3: CASSVNAGRYYEQYF; size: -; length: 15; D: -; J: TRBJ2-7; V: TRBV11-2
DNA: TGTGCCAGCAGTTTATTGGGCGGGAGTCGCGGCTACGAGCAGTACTTC; CDR3: CASSLLGGSRGYEQYF; size: many; length: 16; D: TRBD2; J: TRBJ2-7; V: TRBV28
DNA: TGTGCCAGCAGCTCATCAGACAGTCCTAACCCCTACGAGCAGTACTTC; CDR3: CASSSSDSPNPYEQYF; size: many; length: 16; D: -; J: TRBJ2-7; V: TRBV7-1
DNA: TGTGCCAGCAGCGTAGAGGACAGGGGATTCTACGAGCAGTACTTC; CDR3: CASSVEDRGFYEQYF; size: many; length: 15; D: TRBD1; J: TRBJ2-7; V: TRBV9
DNA: TGTGCCAGCAGGGAGCTAACTGGTAAACTGTTTTTT; CDR3: CASRELTGKLFF; size: many; length: 12; D: -; J: TRBJ1-4; V: TRBV6-5
DNA: TGTGCCAGCATTCTTGACCGTAACTATGAGCAGTTCTTC; CDR3: CASILDRNYEQFF; size: many; length: 13; D: -; J: TRBJ2-1; V: TRBV6-5
DNA: TGTGCCAGCAGCCCACGCCCGGGACAGGGATCCAATGAGCAGTTCTTC; CDR3: CASSPRPGQGSNEQFF; size: -; length: 16; D: TRBD1; J: TRBJ2-1; V: TRBV6-1
DNA: TGTGCCAGCAGTTTCGGGGGGTCAAGTCGTCAGGAAGCCAAAAACATTCAGTACTTC; CDR3: CASSFGGSSRQEAKNIQYF; size: many; length: 19; D: TRBD2; J: TRBJ2-4; V: TRBV12-3/TRBV12-4
DNA: TGTGCCAGCAGCTTAGGGGGCTTTGAGGGCTACGAGCAGTACTTC; CDR3: CASSLGGFEGYEQYF; size: few; length: 15; D: -; J: TRBJ2-7; V: TRBV7-6